The 24 T cell receptor beta chains given below trace back to one sample, sequenced in a study of T cell responses to AZD1222 COVID-19 vaccine. Using immunoSEQ multiplex PCR, the repertoire was profiled, and TCRdb retains in-frame clones only, with some absent. The data hold over 130,000 clones, with around 90% observed a single time. Source: peripheral blood, taken 28 days after the second AZD1222 dose. The origin of the receptors is an adult who received the AZD1222 COVID-19 vaccine.

This chain connects TRBV29-1 to TRBJ1-1; 7 bases agree with TRBD1. There are 10 residues in the CDR3. Germline lookup yields CDR1 SQVTM and CDR2 ANQGSEA. V lost 3 bases, J lost 11 bases, and 3 bases stayed unmatched. The CDR3 DNA reads TGCAGCGTTGACAAGGGGGCTGCTTTCTTT. Protein product: CSVDKGAAFF.

This clone was picked up a small number of times. V usage is TRBV6-5 and J usage is TRBJ1-3; D unclear. This CDR3 has 12 amino acids. Per germline, CDR1 MNHEY and CDR2 SVGAGI. V was trimmed by 6 bases and J by 4 bases, leaving 7 bases between them. CDR3: CASSLRGNTIYF. The DNA for the CDR3 is TGTGCCAGCAGCCTCCGAGGAAACACCATATATTTT.

The V gene is TRBV30, the J gene TRBJ1-2; D possibly corresponds to TRBD1 (6 bases). The V end was cut by 8 bases, the J end by 4 bases, with 20 bases between. This CDR3 has 14 residues. Per the germline V gene, CDR1 is GTSNPN and CDR2 is SVGIG (reference sequence). The CDR3 sequence is CARTTDSDFYGYTF. The DNA for the CDR3 is TGTGCCCGGACCACGGACAGCGACTTCTATGGCTACACCTTC.

The chain joins TRBV6-5 to TRBJ1-4; no clear D. V was pared by 5 bases and J by 13 bases, with 20 bases between. CDR3 length: 14 residues. Germline CDR1 is MNHEY and CDR2 is SVGAGI. CDR3 nucleotide sequence: TGTGCCAGCAGTCAATGGGCACCCCCCGCGTTACTGTTTTTT. As protein: CASSQWAPPALLFF.

V usage is TRBV4-3 and J usage is TRBJ1-2; TRBD1 matches 9 bases. The CDR3 length is 15 residues. J was trimmed by 5 bases and V by 3 bases; bases with no gene match: 7. The germline V gene has CDR1 LGHNA and CDR2 YSLEER. CDR3 in DNA: TGCGCCAGCAGCCAGCAGACAGGGGGGGAATATGGCTACACCTTC. Its protein is CASSQQTGGEYGYTF.

CDR3 region: CASMQGWNEQFF. The DNA of the CDR3 is TGTGCCAGCATGCAGGGTTGGAATGAGCAGTTCTTC. The chain carries TRBV2 and TRBJ2-1; D is possibly TRBD1 (5 bases). V shed 7 bases and J shed 7 bases, with 11 bases lying between them. The length of the CDR3 is 12 residues. Germline V gene data show CDR1 as SNHLY and CDR2 as FYNNEI.

V usage is TRBV24-1 and J usage is TRBJ2-3; D is ambiguous. This CDR3 comprises 15 residues. Germline CDR1 reads KGHDR; CDR2 reads SFDVKD. The V and J ends lost 4 bases and 7 bases respectively, with 17 bases between them. CDR3 region: CATSEGWLVSNTQYF. The CDR3 nucleotides read TGTGCCACCAGTGAGGGATGGTTGGTCTCGAATACGCAGTATTTT.

The rearrangement joins TRBV15 to TRBJ1-2, with D uncertain. CDR1 and CDR2 from the germline V gene are LNHNV and YYDKDF (reference sequence). Trimming took 0 bases from V and 4 from J, leaving 12 bases between them. CDR3 length: 15 amino acids. This CDR3 reads CATSRDRGEIYGYTF. Written as DNA, the CDR3 is TGTGCCACCAGCAGAGATCGAGGTGAAATCTATGGCTACACCTTC.

V and J are TRBV11-3 and TRBJ2-1; weak D call: TRBD2 (6 bases). With 4 bases removed from V and 3 bases from J, the gap between germline ends came to 13 bases. Germline assignment: CDR1 SGHNT and CDR2 YENEEA. The CDR3 length is 15 residues. CDR3 amino acids: CASSSGGDFYNEQFF. CDR3 coding DNA: TGTGCCAGCAGCTCCGGCGGGGATTTCTACAATGAGCAGTTCTTC. The full variable domain, its missing parts supplied by reference TRBV11-3 and TRBJ2-1, is EAGVVQSPRYKIIEKKQPVAFWCNPISGHNTLYWYLQNLGQGPELLIRYENEEAVDDSQLPKDRFSAERLKGVDSTLKIQPAELGDSAVYLCASSSGGDFYNEQFFGPGTRLTVL.

The rearrangement joins TRBV3-1 (or the pseudogene TRBV3-2) to TRBJ2-1; D remains unclear. CDR3 length: 12 residues. V lost 4 bases and J lost 9, with 10 bases in between. Germline CDR1 LGHDT, CDR2 YNNKEL (reference sequence). The DNA of the CDR3 is TGTGCCAGCAGCCGCGGTGCAGTTGAGCAGTTCTTC. This translates into CASSRGAVEQFF.

V usage is TRBV21-1 and J usage is TRBJ1-1. TRBV21-1 is a pseudogene locus. This CDR3 spans 16 amino acids. CDR3 in amino acids: CASSWTPGGKNTEAFF. Here the CDR3 DNA reads TGTGCCAGCAGCTGGACCCCGGGCGGGAAGAACACTGAAGCTTTCTTT.

The CDR3 DNA sequence: TGTGCCAGCAGCCAAGAAGGTCAGGGGGCCACTGAAGCTTTCTTT. Translating it yields CASSQEGQGATEAFF. The chain recombines TRBV3-1 (or the pseudogene TRBV3-2) with TRBJ1-1; 8 positions match TRBD1. This CDR3 has 15 amino acids. V shed 0 bases and J 4 bases; nucleotides not matched to a gene: 4. CDR1 is LGHDT and CDR2 is YNNKEL in the germline V gene (reference sequence).

The chain is built from TRBV5-4 and TRBJ2-5, with a possible D match to TRBD1 (5 bases). The V and J ends lost 8 bases and 3 bases respectively, with 14 bases between them. In germline, CDR1 is SGHNT, CDR2 YYREEE (reference sequence). CDR3 size: 13 residues. CDR3 loop: CASSGQPEETQYF. The CDR3 DNA follows: TGTGCCAGTAGTGGACAACCTGAAGAGACCCAGTACTTC.

The chain links TRBV5-3 to TRBJ1-4; D is uncertain. Being an ORF, TRBV5-3 has a function that is uncertain. V was pared by 2 bases and J by 0 bases, with 17 bases between. CDR3 length equals 18 residues. CDR3 residues: CARSLGLGRSATNEKLFF. CDR3 in DNA: TGTGCCAGAAGCTTAGGCTTGGGGAGATCTGCAACTAATGAAAAACTGTTTTTT.

The V and J genes are TRBV20-1 and TRBJ2-3; D is possibly TRBD2 (6 bases). Germline values: CDR1 DFQATT, CDR2 SNEGSKA (reference sequence). The CDR3 contains 16 residues. V dropped 3 bases and J dropped 5 bases, with 21 bases sitting between them. CDR3 bases: TGCAGTGCTAGTTCAGACGGGACGGGACTTGGAGATACGCAGTATTTT. Translated, it gives CSASSDGTGLGDTQYF.

The V gene is TRBV6-5, the J gene TRBJ2-2, with 7 bases lining up with TRBD2. With 6 bases clipped from V and 5 bases from J, the junction kept 9 bases outside the gene matches. The CDR3 covers 15 residues. CDR1 is MNHEY, CDR2 SVGAGI, per germline. CDR3 in amino acids: CASRTRDYQTGELFF. The DNA for the CDR3 is TGTGCCAGCAGGACTCGGGACTACCAAACCGGGGAGCTGTTTTTT.

This rearrangement joins TRBV28 to TRBJ2-5; 8 bases are a match to TRBD2. J was trimmed by 5 bases and V by 8 bases; bases with no gene match: 4. The germline V gene encodes CDR1 MDHEN and CDR2 SYDVKM. The CDR3 sequence is 12 residues long. The CDR3 DNA follows: TGTGCCAGCCGGGGGGGAGGGGAGACCCAGTACTTC. Translating it yields CASRGGGETQYF.

J is TRBJ1-5 and V is TRBV6-1; no definite D call. Trimming cost V 2 bases and J 0 bases, with 11 bases left between them. CDR1 is MNHNS and CDR2 is SASEGT in the germline V gene. The CDR3 totals 16 residues. The CDR3 loop is CASSETIWDSNQPQHF. CDR3 nucleotide sequence: TGTGCCAGCAGTGAAACCATTTGGGATAGCAATCAGCCCCAGCATTTT.

This clone appeared a single time. V usage is TRBV5-1 and J usage is TRBJ1-2; tentative D call: TRBD1 (5 bases). The germline gives CDR1 SGHRS, CDR2 YFSETQ. The CDR3 has 14 residues. Trimming cost V 4 bases and J 8 bases, with 18 bases left between them. The CDR3, as DNA: TGCGCCAGCAGCCCCAGCAGGGTGGTTGAGGGCTACACCTTC. Its protein is CASSPSRVVEGYTF. The entire variable domain, with the rest obtained from reference TRBV5-1 and TRBJ1-2, is as follows: KAGVTQTPRYLIKTRGQQVTLSCSPISGHRSVSWYQQTPGQGLQFLFEYFSETQRNKGNFPGRFSGRQFSNSRSEMNVSTLELGDSALYLCASSPSRVVEGYTFGSGTRLTVV.

The gene calls are TRBV6-1 and TRBJ2-7, with D unresolved. The V end was cut by 0 bases, the J end by 6 bases, with 18 bases between. The CDR3 covers 16 residues. In germline, CDR1 is MNHNS, CDR2 SASEGT. The CDR3, as DNA: TGTGCCAGCAGTGAAGCGCTATGGACGGTGGGCGTCGAGCAGTACTTC. Translating it yields CASSEALWTVGVEQYF.

With regard to this clone: The sample carries other DNA sequences with the same CDR3. V usage is TRBV3-1 (or the pseudogene TRBV3-2) and J usage is TRBJ2-1; no definite D call. V lost 0 bases and J 7 bases, leaving 4 bases between the germline ends. This CDR3 contains 12 residues. The germline V gene has CDR1 LGHDT and CDR2 YNNKEL (reference sequence). The CDR3 protein is CASSQDQNEQFF. CDR3 DNA: TGTGCCAGCAGCCAAGATCAGAATGAGCAGTTCTTC.

V is TRBV29-1 and J is TRBJ1-1; 8 bases agree with TRBD1. Germline V gene sequence: CDR1 SQVTM, CDR2 ANQGSEA. There are 13 residues in the CDR3. V lost 4 bases to trimming and J lost 6 bases; unmatched junction nucleotides: 7. DNA of the CDR3: TGCAGCGTTGGGGACAGGACAAGAGCTGAAGCTTTCTTT. This sequence encodes CSVGDRTRAEAFF.

The chain employs TRBV11-2 and TRBJ2-7; 7 nucleotides line up with TRBD1. V shed 0 bases, J shed 3 bases, and the junction held 5 bases outside the gene matches. Germline CDR1 is SGHAT and CDR2 is FQNNGV. The CDR3 has 15 residues. The chain's CDR3 is CASSLDPTGVYEQYF. The CDR3 DNA follows: TGTGCCAGCAGCTTAGACCCAACAGGGGTCTACGAGCAGTACTTC. The entire variable domain, with the rest obtained from reference TRBV11-2 and TRBJ2-7, is as follows: EAGVAQSPRYKIIEKRQSVAFWCNPISGHATLYWYQQILGQGPKLLIQFQNNGVVDDSQLPKDRFSAERLKGVDSTLKIQPAKLEDSAVYLCASSLDPTGVYEQYFGPGTRLTVT.

CDR3 protein: CASSLVGANSPLHF. CDR3 nucleotides: TGCGCCAGCAGCTTGGTTGGCGCCAATTCACCCCTCCACTTT. This rearrangement joins TRBV5-1 to TRBJ1-6; the D is unclear. Germline V lookup: CDR1 SGHRS, CDR2 YFSETQ. CDR3 length equals 14 residues. V was trimmed by 0 bases and J by 7 bases, leaving 8 bases between them.